This T cell receptor (beta chain) was observed in a study of Graves' ophthalmopathy and Graves' hyperthyroidism. General study results and limits: For separating ophthalmopathy from stable hyperthyroidism, a 13-signature model gave 87.88% sensitivity and 81.08% specificity.

This clonotype was counted many times. The antigen remains unidentified. For repertoire sequencing, the TCR beta CDR3 regions were amplified from RNA transcripts. HTBI primers were used in a first-round RT-PCR, which preceded a second-round multiplex PCR. Each CDR3 protein is one row after TCRdb ran MiXCR on the multiplex PCR reads. Of 350,000 or so distinct CDR3 sequences in the sample, 17% were seen once. Moderate-to-severe activity, CAS ≥3, NOSPECS ≥4 and a duration under 3 months were seen in donors with ophthalmopathy. The sample taken for sequencing was peripheral blood. This TCR was recovered from an adult man with Graves' ophthalmopathy.

The DNA of the CDR3 is TGTGCCAGCAGGCGAGACAGGGGGCGAGGAGACATTCAGTACTTC. The encoded protein is CASRRDRGRGDIQYF. The V call is TRBV6-1, the J call TRBJ2-4; TRBD1 matches at 10 bases. This CDR3 comprises 15 residues. In germline, CDR1 is MNHNS, CDR2 SASEGT. With V trimmed by 6 bases and J by 8 bases, 10 bases remained unmatched.